This T cell receptor beta chain originates from a study of blood T cell repertoires in COVID-19. As for the study in general: COVID-19 samples, acute and convalescent, were from the United States, Italy and Spain. The analysed material was cDNA or gDNA that came from T cells, B-cell-depleted T cells, or PBMCs.

This table comes from immunoSEQ multiplex PCR, and its TCRdb copy is limited to in-frame clones, with some not included. The table includes fewer than 350,000 clones, 70% to 90% detected once. The V end was cut by 0 bases, the J end by 5 bases, with 9 bases between. This CDR3 is 13 amino acids long. Germline CDR1 reads SGHRS; CDR2 reads YFSETQ. The sequence came from a woman between 25 and 40 years old who had recovered from COVID-19. J is TRBJ2-7 and V is TRBV5-1; D is unresolved. The sequenced material came from peripheral blood. The CDR3 loop reads CASSLANPNEQYF. The CDR3 nucleotides are TGCGCCAGCAGCTTGGCTAACCCTAACGAGCAGTACTTC. Full variable domain (outside the CDR3, taken from reference TRBV5-1 and TRBJ2-7): KAGVTQTPRYLIKTRGQQVTLSCSPISGHRSVSWYQQTPGQGLQFLFEYFSETQRNKGNFPGRFSGRQFSNSRSEMNVSTLELGDSALYLCASSLANPNEQYFGPGTRLTVT.